This T cell receptor beta chain was found in a study of cytomegalovirus exposure and HLA in healthy donors. Study in general: Out of 150 million to 200 million T cells, an earlier analysis found fewer than 140 million unique TCR beta sequences in total.

On this clone itself: The antigen is not known.

This CDR3 has 13 amino acids. The germline V gene encodes CDR1 SGHRS and CDR2 YFSETQ. The J segment lost 3 bases and the V segment lost 4 bases, leaving 4 bases of the junction unmatched. Study results and caveats: Further analysis was carried out later, and it showed several of the most significant clusters appearing linked to common viral pathogens. Several V segments, TRBV6-2 and TRBV6-3 among them, could not be told apart and were dropped.

Primers included in the PCR were 60 Vbeta and 13 Jbeta primers. The method was immunoSEQ multiplex PCR; TCRdb's version includes in-frame clones alone and lacks a portion of them. Among more than 65,000 clones listed, roughly 79% were seen once. It was healthy bone marrow donors who served as donors. The rearrangement uses TRBV5-1 and TRBJ2-7, with 7 bases fitting TRBD2. Material: PBMCs. This sequence was found in a female donor in good health and CMV-seronegative. This chain's CDR3 is CASSRGDSYEQYF. CDR3 sequence (DNA): TGCGCCAGCAGCCGGGGGGATAGCTACGAGCAGTACTTC.